Each of the 30 T cell receptor beta chains below was sequenced from the same sample in a study of T cells in severe cutaneous drug reactions (dated by TCRdb to between 2019 and 2020). The donors whose samples were sequenced had carbamazepine-induced Stevens-Johnson syndrome or toxic epidermal necrolysis (CBZ-SJS/TEN). Sequencing used an Illumina MiSeq. For both bulk and single-cell sequencing, libraries were prepared with the iRepertoire multiplex PCR system and TCR subtype-specific primers. TCRdb reprocessed the reads; each CDR3 protein sequence makes one entry, and DNA is unavailable. This specimen's table enumerates tens of thousands of distinct CDR3 sequences. Clones ranked in the top ten supply under 8.5% of the sample. Sequenced sample: PBMCs. The receptor source for this set is a human donor with toxic epidermal necrolysis, a severe cutaneous drug reaction.

The chain carries TRBV9 and TRBJ2-1; TCRdb picks TRBD2, but there is no DNA to check that call. The germline V gene has CDR1 SGDLS and CDR2 YYNGEE. The length of the CDR3 is 15 residues. The CDR3: CASSSSRTSNDEQFF.

The CDR3 sequence: CASSFFGVDSNQPQHF. The chain has TRBV28 and TRBJ1-5. The CDR3 has 16 amino acids. Germline CDR1 and CDR2: MDHEN and SYDVKM.

This sequence joins TRBV5-1 and TRBJ2-3; TCRdb's D gene call, TRBD1, goes unchecked for lack of DNA. The CDR3 extends over 15 amino acids. The germline CDR1 and CDR2 sequences are SGHRS and YFSETQ. The CDR3 region is CASSPWGGPGDTQYF.

This clonotype shows up as medium-sized (0.01 to 0.1%) by frequency. V gene TRBV9 combines with J gene TRBJ2-1. Per germline, CDR1 SGDLS and CDR2 YYNGEE. The length of the CDR3 is 12 residues. The CDR3 loop is CASSPRAYEQFF.

The chain joins TRBV20-1 to TRBJ1-6; TCRdb's D gene call, TRBD1, goes unchecked for lack of DNA. The CDR3 consists of 13 residues. The germline V gene encodes CDR1 DFQATT and CDR2 SNEGSKA (reference sequence). The CDR3 sequence is CSARGQFNSPLHF.

J is TRBJ2-7 and V is TRBV4-3; TCRdb's D gene call, TRBD2, goes unchecked for lack of DNA. The germline gives CDR1 LGHNA, CDR2 YSLEER. This CDR3 region has 16 residues. The CDR3 loop is CASSQGTSGSSYEQYF.

The CDR3 spells CASGNRGGAFF. The gene calls are TRBV25-1 and TRBJ1-1; TCRdb names TRBD1, which stays unverified in the absence of DNA. CDR1 is MGHDK, CDR2 SYGVNS, per germline. CDR3 length: 11 residues. Full variable domain (rest looked up from reference TRBV25-1 and TRBJ1-1): EADIYQTPRYLVIGTGKKITLECSQTMGHDKMYWYQQDPGMELHLIHYSYGVNSTEKGDLSSESTVSRIRTEHFPLTLESARPSHTSQYLCASGNRGGAFFGQGTRLTVV.

CDR3 sequence: CASSQEPGTGSRYEQYF. The rearrangement links TRBV4-1 to TRBJ2-7; TCRdb gives TRBD1 as the D gene, but with no DNA this cannot be confirmed. The CDR3 contains 17 residues. Germline loops: CDR1 MGHRA, CDR2 YSYEKL.

The genes are TRBV7-9 and TRBJ1-6. The CDR3 length is 16 residues. Germline CDR1 SEHNR, CDR2 FQNEAQ (reference sequence). The CDR3: CASRPDGSSYNSPLHF.

The chain combines TRBV29-1 with TRBJ1-2; TCRdb indicates TRBD1, and absent DNA this call remains unverified. Looked up from germline, CDR1 is SQVTM and CDR2 is ANQGSEA. The CDR3 consists of 13 residues. This CDR3 reads CSVEVTGNYGYTF.

The chain uses TRBV29-1 and TRBJ2-7; as DNA is missing, the TRBD2 call by TCRdb cannot be tested. The length of the CDR3 is 14 residues. Germline V gene data show CDR1 as SQVTM and CDR2 as ANQGSEA. CDR3 sequence: CSVSTGTRSYEQYF.

The chain's CDR3 is CASTLLSGRENEQFF. This chain joins TRBV7-9 and TRBJ2-1; absent DNA, TCRdb's TRBD2 call cannot be checked. Germline CDR1 SEHNR, CDR2 FQNEAQ (reference sequence). The CDR3 covers 15 residues. Supplemented by reference TRBV7-9 and TRBJ2-1, the full variable domain reads DTGVSQNPRHKITKRGQNVTFRCDPISEHNRLYWYRQTLGQGPEFLTYFQNEAQLEKSRLLSDRFSAERPKGSFSTLEIQRTEQGDSAMYLCASTLLSGRENEQFFGPGTRLTVL.

The chain uses TRBV20-1 and TRBJ2-1; TCRdb outputs TRBD2, but without DNA this stays unchecked. Germline V gene sequence: CDR1 DFQATT, CDR2 SNEGSKA (reference sequence). The CDR3 extends over 15 amino acids. The CDR3 sequence: CSARSSSGRGDEQFF.

The gene calls are TRBV27 and TRBJ2-3; TCRdb lists TRBD1, though no DNA is available to test this call. Germline assignment: CDR1 MNHEY and CDR2 SMNVEV (reference sequence). The CDR3 is 16 residues long. Here the CDR3 reads CASSLGQGDGTDTQYF.

V and J are TRBV29-1 and TRBJ1-3; TCRdb's D gene call, TRBD1, goes unchecked for lack of DNA. Germline CDR1 reads SQVTM; CDR2 reads ANQGSEA. The CDR3 contains 14 residues. Here the CDR3 reads CSVGAGRSGNTIYF.

The rearrangement joins TRBV27 to TRBJ1-5; absent DNA, TCRdb's TRBD1 call cannot be checked. The germline V gene has CDR1 MNHEY and CDR2 SMNVEV (reference sequence). The CDR3 contains 15 residues. CDR3 region: CASGPGAYSNQPQHF.

CDR3 loop: CASSGTGRYGYTF. The V call is TRBV2, the J call TRBJ1-2; TCRdb returns TRBD1, unconfirmable since there is no DNA. This CDR3 comprises 13 residues. Germline V gene data show CDR1 as SNHLY and CDR2 as FYNNEI.

The chain has TRBV20-1 and TRBJ2-5; TCRdb's D gene call, TRBD2, goes unchecked for lack of DNA. The length of the CDR3 is 15 residues. Germline V CDR1 and CDR2: DFQATT, SNEGSKA (reference sequence). CDR3 sequence reads: CSAREGGPEGETQYF.

The gene calls are TRBV4-1 and TRBJ2-4. The CDR3 contains 17 residues. Germline V gives CDR1 MGHRA, CDR2 YSYEKL. The CDR3 sequence is CASSQDMAVLAKNIQYF.

This CDR3 reads CASSMRAPGNTEAFF. The rearrangement uses TRBV19 and TRBJ1-1. The CDR3 is 15 residues long. Germline values: CDR1 LNHDA, CDR2 SQIVND (reference sequence).

The V and J genes are TRBV12-3 or TRBV12-4 and TRBJ2-1. The CDR3 is made up of 13 amino acids. CDR3 protein: CASSFMGYNEQFF.

The chain combines TRBV25-1 with TRBJ2-3; TCRdb calls TRBD1, which cannot be checked without DNA. The CDR3 spans 15 residues. Germline V CDR1 and CDR2: MGHDK, SYGVNS. CDR3: CASSEFREKADTQYF.

This clonotype is labeled medium-sized based on frequency. The chain combines TRBV2 with TRBJ2-5; TCRdb gives TRBD1 as the D gene, but with no DNA this cannot be confirmed. CDR3 length: 15 residues. Germline V gene data show CDR1 as SNHLY and CDR2 as FYNNEI. CDR3 in amino acids: CASVDIKVRGETQYF. Full variable domain (rest looked up from reference TRBV2 and TRBJ2-5): EPEVTQTPSHQVTQMGQEVILRCVPISNHLYFYWYRQILGQKVEFLVSFYNNEISEKSEIFDDQFSVERPDGSNFTLKIRSTKLEDSAMYFCASVDIKVRGETQYFGPGTRLLVL.

The chain has TRBV25-1 and TRBJ2-5. The CDR3 has 11 residues. Germline values: CDR1 MGHDK, CDR2 SYGVNS. The CDR3 loop reads CASSGPGTQYF.

The CDR3 sequence is CASSFTSGYAQETQYF. The V gene is TRBV28, the J gene TRBJ2-5; with no DNA, the TCRdb D assignment of TRBD2 cannot be verified. Looked up from germline, CDR1 is MDHEN and CDR2 is SYDVKM. This CDR3 spans 16 amino acids.

This chain connects TRBV12-3 or TRBV12-4 to TRBJ1-3. The CDR3 has 16 residues. CDR3 in amino acids: CASSPTIHTSGNTIYF.

The chain employs TRBV28 and TRBJ1-2; TCRdb calls TRBD1, which cannot be checked without DNA. Germline V gives CDR1 MDHEN, CDR2 SYDVKM. The CDR3 is 16 amino acids. CDR3: CASSLPSGGYNYGYTF.

The rearrangement joins TRBV9 to TRBJ2-2; TCRdb indicates TRBD2, and absent DNA this call remains unverified. The length of the CDR3 is 16 residues. The V gene's germline CDR1 is SGDLS and CDR2 YYNGEE. The CDR3: CASSVGLAGVFGELFF.

The rearrangement uses TRBV3-1 and TRBJ2-1. This CDR3 region has 11 residues. Per germline, CDR1 LGHDT and CDR2 YNNKEL (reference sequence). CDR3 sequence: CASSQQHEQFF.

V and J are TRBV5-6 and TRBJ2-7; TCRdb's D call, TRBD1, is unchecked because there is no DNA. This CDR3 spans 15 amino acids. Germline assignment: CDR1 SGHDT and CDR2 YYEEEE. The CDR3 loop reads CASSGRDSPSYEQYF. Full variable domain (outside the CDR3, taken from reference TRBV5-6 and TRBJ2-7): DAGVTQSPTHLIKTRGQQVTLRCSPKSGHDTVSWYQQALGQGPQFIFQYYEEEERQRGNFPDRFSGHQFPNYSSELNVNALLLGDSALYLCASSGRDSPSYEQYFGPGTRLTVT.